This is a list of T cell receptor beta chains from one sample in a study of CD8 T cells in ankylosing spondylitis. Each CDR3 protein is one row after TCRdb ran MiXCR on the 5' RACE reads. The sample includes under 150,000 distinct CDR3 sequences, more than 15% seen only once; the top ten take 30% to 35%. Specimen: blood, either unsorted or a sorted T cell fraction (not recorded which). Every receptor here comes from a male donor with ankylosing spondylitis. Both conserved end residues are part of each CDR3. Each record gives: V gene, clone size, J gene, D gene, CDR3 protein, CDR3 DNA. D genes are given only for firm matches. Some rows mark clone size as missing; the rest say once, few, many or name a class of expanded clone.

V: TRBV7-8; size: .; J: TRBJ2-3; D: .; CDR3: CASSLAPAYTQYF; DNA: TGTGCCAGCAGCTTAGCCCCCGCCTATACGCAGTATTTT
V: TRBV3-1; size: .; J: TRBJ2-7; D: TRBD2; CDR3: CASSQDPRLAEAYEQYF; DNA: TGTGCCAGCAGCCAAGACCCCCGACTAGCGGAGGCCTACGAGCAGTACTTC
V: TRBV5-1; size: .; J: TRBJ2-2; D: .; CDR3: CASSLALFSGRPTGELFF; DNA: TGCGCCAGCAGCTTGGCCTTATTCTCCGGGAGACCTACCGGGGAGCTGTTTTTT
V: TRBV20-1; size: .; J: TRBJ2-7; D: TRBD1; CDR3: CSASRTGPLTDEQYF; DNA: TGCAGTGCTAGCCGGACAGGGCCGCTCACAGACGAGCAGTACTTC
V: TRBV2; size: few; J: TRBJ1-1; D: TRBD1; CDR3: CASSPTGGLNTEAFF; DNA: TGTGCCAGCAGCCCGACAGGGGGCTTGAACACTGAAGCTTTCTTT
V: TRBV10-1; size: few; J: TRBJ2-3; D: .; CDR3: CASKEGMGTDTQYF; DNA: TGCGCCAGCAAAGAGGGAATGGGCACAGATACGCAGTATTTT
V: TRBV6-5; size: .; J: TRBJ2-7; D: .; CDR3: CASSYSRASSYEQYF; DNA: TGTGCCAGCAGTTACTCGCGGGCGAGCTCCTACGAGCAGTACTTC
V: TRBV12-3/TRBV12-4; size: few; J: TRBJ2-3; D: .; CDR3: CASSSPPGAPDTQYF; DNA: TGTGCCAGCAGTTCCCCTCCCGGGGCCCCGGATACGCAGTATTTT
V: TRBV5-1; size: .; J: TRBJ2-1; D: .; CDR3: CASSLVFGDEQFF; DNA: TGCGCCAGCAGCCTCGTCTTCGGCGATGAGCAGTTCTTC
V: TRBV6-5; size: few; J: TRBJ2-3; D: .; CDR3: CASSYEGTSTDTQYF; DNA: TGTGCCAGCAGTTACGAGGGGACTAGCACAGATACGCAGTATTTT